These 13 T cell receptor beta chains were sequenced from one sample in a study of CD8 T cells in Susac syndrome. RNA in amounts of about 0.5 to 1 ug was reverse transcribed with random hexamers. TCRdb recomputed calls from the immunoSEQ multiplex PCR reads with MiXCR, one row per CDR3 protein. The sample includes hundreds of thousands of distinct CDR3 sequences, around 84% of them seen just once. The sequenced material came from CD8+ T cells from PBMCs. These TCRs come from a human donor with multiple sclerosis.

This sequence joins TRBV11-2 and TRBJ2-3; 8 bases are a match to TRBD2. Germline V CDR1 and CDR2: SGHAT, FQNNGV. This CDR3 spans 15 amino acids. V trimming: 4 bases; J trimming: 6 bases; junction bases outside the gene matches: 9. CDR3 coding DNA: TGTGCCAGCAGCTATACTCCGGGACTAGAGGATACGCAGTATTTT. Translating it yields CASSYTPGLEDTQYF.

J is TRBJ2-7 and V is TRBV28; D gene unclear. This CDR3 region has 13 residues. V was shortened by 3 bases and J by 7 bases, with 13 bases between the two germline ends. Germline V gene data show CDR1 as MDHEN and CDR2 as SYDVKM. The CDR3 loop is CASSLVVVREQYF. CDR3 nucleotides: TGTGCCAGCAGTTTGGTGGTGGTGAGGGAGCAGTACTTC. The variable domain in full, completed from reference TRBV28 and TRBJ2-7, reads DVKVTQSSRYLVKRTGEKVFLECVQDMDHENMFWYRQDPGLGLRLIYFSYDVKMKEKGDIPEGYSVSREKKERFSLILESASTNQTSMYLCASSLVVVREQYFGPGTRLTVT.

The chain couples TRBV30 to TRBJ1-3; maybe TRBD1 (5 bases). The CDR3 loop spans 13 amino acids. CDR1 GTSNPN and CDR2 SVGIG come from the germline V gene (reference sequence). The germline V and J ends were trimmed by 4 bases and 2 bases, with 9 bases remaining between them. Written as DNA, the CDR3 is TGTGCCTGGACGGGGACTACTGGAAACACCATATATTTT. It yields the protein CAWTGTTGNTIYF. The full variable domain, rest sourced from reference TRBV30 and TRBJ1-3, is SQTIHQWPATLVQPVGSPLSLECTVEGTSNPNLYWYRQAAGRGLQLLFYSVGIGQISSEVPQNLSASRPQDRQFILSSKKLLLSDSGFYLCAWTGTTGNTIYFGEGSWLTVV.

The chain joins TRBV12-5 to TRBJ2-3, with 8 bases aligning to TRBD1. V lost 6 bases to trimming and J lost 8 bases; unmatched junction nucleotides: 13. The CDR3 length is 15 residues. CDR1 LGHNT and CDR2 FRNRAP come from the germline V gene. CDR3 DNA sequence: TGTGCTAGTGGCACAGCCGGGACAGGTCCCGGTACGCAGTATTTT. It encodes CASGTAGTGPGTQYF.

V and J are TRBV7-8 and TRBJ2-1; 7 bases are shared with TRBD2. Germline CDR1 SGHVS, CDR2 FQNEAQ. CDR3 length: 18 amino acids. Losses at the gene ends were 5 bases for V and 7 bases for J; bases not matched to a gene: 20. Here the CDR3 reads CASSRSLAAGRIMNEQFF. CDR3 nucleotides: TGTGCCAGCAGCCGATCCCTAGCGGCCGGGAGGATCATGAATGAGCAGTTCTTC. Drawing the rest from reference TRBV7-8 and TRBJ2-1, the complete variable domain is GAGVSQSPRYKVAKRGQDVALRCDPISGHVSLFWYQQALGQGPEFLTYFQNEAQLDKSGLPSDRFFAERPEGSVSTLKIQRTQQEDSAVYLCASSRSLAAGRIMNEQFFGPGTRLTVL.

CDR3 in DNA: TGCAGCGTTGTCGGGGATAACTATGGCTACACCTTC. Translation: CSVVGDNYGYTF. V usage is TRBV29-1 and J usage is TRBJ1-2; D uncertain. Germline V gene sequence: CDR1 SQVTM, CDR2 ANQGSEA. CDR3 length: 12 residues. Trimming removed 4 bases at V and 1 base at J, with 7 bases between.

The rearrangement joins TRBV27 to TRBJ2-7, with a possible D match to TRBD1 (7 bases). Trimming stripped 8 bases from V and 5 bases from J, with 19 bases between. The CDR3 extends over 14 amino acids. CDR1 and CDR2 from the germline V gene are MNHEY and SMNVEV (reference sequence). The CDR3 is CASGRRGRGHEQYF. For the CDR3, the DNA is TGTGCCAGCGGGAGGAGGGGGCGGGGTCACGAGCAGTACTTC.

The CDR3: CSARVWREPSYEQYF. For the CDR3, the DNA is TGCAGTGCTAGAGTATGGCGGGAACCCTCCTACGAGCAGTACTTC. The chain recombines TRBV20-1 with TRBJ2-7, with D possibly matching TRBD2 (6 bases). CDR1 DFQATT and CDR2 SNEGSKA come from the germline V gene (reference sequence). Trimming removed 1 base from V and 0 bases from J, with 13 bases in between. The CDR3 has 15 amino acids.

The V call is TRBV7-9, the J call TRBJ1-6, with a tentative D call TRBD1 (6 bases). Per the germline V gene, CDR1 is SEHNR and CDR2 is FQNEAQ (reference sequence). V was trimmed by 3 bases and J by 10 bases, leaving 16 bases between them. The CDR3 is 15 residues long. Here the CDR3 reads CASSLDRRVGSPLHF. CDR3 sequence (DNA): TGTGCCAGCAGCTTGGACAGACGGGTAGGGTCACCCCTCCACTTT.

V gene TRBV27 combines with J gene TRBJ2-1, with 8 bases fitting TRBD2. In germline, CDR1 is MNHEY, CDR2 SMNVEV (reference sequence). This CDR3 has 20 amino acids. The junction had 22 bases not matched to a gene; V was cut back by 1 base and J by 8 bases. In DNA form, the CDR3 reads TGTGCCAGCAGTTTATATCCGGGGGTCGTGGAAACGGGAGGGACGTATGAGCAGTTCTTC. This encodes CASSLYPGVVETGGTYEQFF.

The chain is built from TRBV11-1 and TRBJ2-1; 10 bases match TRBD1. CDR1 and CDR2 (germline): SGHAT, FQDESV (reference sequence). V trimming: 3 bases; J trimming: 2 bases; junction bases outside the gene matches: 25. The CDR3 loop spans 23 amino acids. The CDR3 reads CASSFLTARERGYGTGAYNEQFF. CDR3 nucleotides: TGTGCCAGCAGCTTTTTAACCGCGCGGGAAAGAGGCTACGGGACAGGGGCCTACAATGAGCAGTTCTTC.

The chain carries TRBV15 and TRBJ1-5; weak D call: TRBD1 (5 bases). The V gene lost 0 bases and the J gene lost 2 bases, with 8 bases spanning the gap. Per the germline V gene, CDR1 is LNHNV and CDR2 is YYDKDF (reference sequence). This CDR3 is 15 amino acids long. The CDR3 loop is CATSRDQGGNQPQHF. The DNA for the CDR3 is TGTGCCACCAGCAGAGATCAGGGTGGCAATCAGCCCCAGCATTTT.

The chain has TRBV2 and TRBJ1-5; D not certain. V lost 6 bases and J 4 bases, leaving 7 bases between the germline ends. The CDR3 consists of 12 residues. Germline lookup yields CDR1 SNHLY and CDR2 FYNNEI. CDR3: CASRGLNQPQHF. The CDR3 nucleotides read TGTGCCAGCAGAGGGCTAAATCAGCCCCAGCATTTT.